This is a list of T cell receptor beta chains from one sample in a study of identifying expanded T cells in peripheral blood. Here immunoSEQ multiplex PCR was the method, and the copy in TCRdb shows in-frame clones only, minus some. The sample holds under 95,000 clones, roughly 90% seen once. The sample taken for sequencing was blood. The receptors derive from a person aged 18-69 years in good health. Both conserved end residues are part of each CDR3. Each record gives: J gene, V gene, D gene, clone size, CDR3 protein, CDR3 DNA. The D gene is left open where the match is weak. The size of a clone is reported for some rows only, either as once, few or many, or as a class for expanded clones.

j_call: TRBJ1-6
v_call: TRBV5-1
d_call: NA
clone_size: few
cdr3_aa: CASSLGVVDNSPLHF
cdr3_nt: TGCGCCAGCAGCTTGGGGGTTGTCGATAATTCACCCCTCCACTTT

j_call: TRBJ2-5
v_call: TRBV7-2
d_call: NA
clone_size: NA
cdr3_aa: CASSSRTGRRETQYF
cdr3_nt: TGTGCCAGCAGCTCCAGAACCGGGCGGCGGGAGACCCAGTACTTC

j_call: TRBJ1-4
v_call: TRBV7-6
d_call: NA
clone_size: NA
cdr3_aa: CASSLVISGEKLFF
cdr3_nt: TGTGCCAGCAGCTTAGTTATTAGTGGGGAAAAACTGTTTTTT

j_call: TRBJ2-2
v_call: TRBV5-1
d_call: NA
clone_size: few
cdr3_aa: CASSLRQGGSTGELFF
cdr3_nt: TGCGCCAGCAGCTTGAGGCAGGGGGGTTCTACCGGGGAGCTGTTTTTT

j_call: TRBJ2-5
v_call: TRBV6-5
d_call: NA
clone_size: NA
cdr3_aa: CATSRDLEETQYF
cdr3_nt: TGTGCCACCTCGAGGGATTTGGAAGAGACCCAGTACTTC

j_call: TRBJ2-5
v_call: TRBV18
d_call: TRBD1
clone_size: NA
cdr3_aa: CASSPPDRGSETQYF
cdr3_nt: TGTGCCAGCTCACCACCGGACAGGGGGAGTGAGACCCAGTACTTC

j_call: TRBJ1-1
v_call: TRBV30
d_call: TRBD1
clone_size: NA
cdr3_aa: CAWSVTGATEAFF
cdr3_nt: TGTGCCTGGAGTGTTACAGGGGCCACTGAAGCTTTCTTT

j_call: TRBJ2-2
v_call: TRBV6-1
d_call: TRBD2
clone_size: few
cdr3_aa: CATQREPSTGELFF
cdr3_nt: TGTGCCACCCAGCGGGAGCCGTCCACCGGGGAGCTGTTTTTT

j_call: TRBJ2-2
v_call: TRBV6-5
d_call: NA
clone_size: NA
cdr3_aa: CASSPPRSYTGELFF
cdr3_nt: TGTGCCAGCAGCCCGCCTAGGTCGTACACCGGGGAGCTGTTTTTT

j_call: TRBJ1-1
v_call: TRBV14
d_call: NA
clone_size: NA
cdr3_aa: CASSLKSKAFF
cdr3_nt: TGTGCCAGCAGCCTTAAATCGAAAGCTTTCTTT

j_call: TRBJ2-1
v_call: TRBV4-1
d_call: NA
clone_size: NA
cdr3_aa: CASSQDLGGPYNEQFF
cdr3_nt: TGCGCCAGCAGCCAAGATCTAGGGGGTCCCTACAATGAGCAGTTCTTC

j_call: TRBJ2-3
v_call: TRBV5-1
d_call: TRBD2
clone_size: NA
cdr3_aa: CASSPQASGETDTQYF
cdr3_nt: TGCGCCAGCAGCCCCCAGGCTAGCGGAGAAACAGATACGCAGTATTTT

j_call: TRBJ1-2
v_call: TRBV6-1
d_call: NA
clone_size: NA
cdr3_aa: CASSDNWGDGYTF
cdr3_nt: TGTGCCAGCAGTGATAATTGGGGCGATGGCTACACCTTC

j_call: TRBJ2-7
v_call: TRBV7-2
d_call: NA
clone_size: NA
cdr3_aa: CASSPRGGYEQYF
cdr3_nt: TGTGCCAGCAGCCCCAGGGGGGGCTACGAGCAGTACTTC

j_call: TRBJ1-5
v_call: TRBV7-2
d_call: NA
clone_size: NA
cdr3_aa: CASSYGVNQPQHF
cdr3_nt: TGTGCCAGCAGCTATGGGGTGAATCAGCCCCAGCATTTT

j_call: TRBJ1-4
v_call: TRBV5-4
d_call: TRBD1
clone_size: NA
cdr3_aa: CASSFPGQGVAEKLFF
cdr3_nt: TGTGCCAGCAGCTTTCCGGGACAGGGGGTTGCTGAAAAACTGTTTTTT

j_call: TRBJ1-2
v_call: TRBV29-1
d_call: NA
clone_size: NA
cdr3_aa: CSVVPSDGYYGYTF
cdr3_nt: TGCAGCGTTGTGCCGAGCGACGGCTACTATGGCTACACCTTC

j_call: TRBJ2-7
v_call: TRBV11-2
d_call: NA
clone_size: once
cdr3_aa: CASSLAYTYEQYF
cdr3_nt: TGTGCCAGCAGCTTAGCTTATACCTACGAGCAGTACTTC

j_call: TRBJ2-1
v_call: TRBV19
d_call: NA
clone_size: NA
cdr3_aa: CASSIVQGQNEQFF
cdr3_nt: TGTGCCAGTAGTATCGTACAGGGTCAGAATGAGCAGTTCTTC

j_call: TRBJ2-2
v_call: TRBV6-1
d_call: NA
clone_size: NA
cdr3_aa: CATSLLSTNTGELFF
cdr3_nt: TGTGCCACCTCCCTACTAAGCACGAACACCGGGGAGCTGTTTTTT

j_call: TRBJ1-2
v_call: TRBV5-4
d_call: TRBD1
clone_size: NA
cdr3_aa: CASRDRDRFYGYTF
cdr3_nt: TGTGCCAGCAGGGATAGGGACAGGTTCTATGGCTACACCTTC

j_call: TRBJ2-7
v_call: TRBV10-3
d_call: NA
clone_size: NA
cdr3_aa: CAISESPTYEQYF
cdr3_nt: TGTGCCATCAGTGAATCGCCCACCTACGAGCAGTACTTC

j_call: TRBJ1-4
v_call: TRBV7-8
d_call: NA
clone_size: NA
cdr3_aa: CASSPSVGGNEKLFF
cdr3_nt: TGTGCCAGCAGCCCCTCAGTGGGGGGTAATGAAAAACTGTTTTTT

j_call: TRBJ1-5
v_call: TRBV4-1
d_call: NA
clone_size: NA
cdr3_aa: CASSQVVGADYQPQHF
cdr3_nt: TGCGCCAGCAGCCAAGTTGTGGGTGCCGACTATCAGCCCCAGCATTTT

j_call: TRBJ1-2
v_call: TRBV5-4
d_call: TRBD1
clone_size: NA
cdr3_aa: CASSLVDREAGYTF
cdr3_nt: TGTGCCAGCAGCTTGGTCGACAGGGAGGCTGGCTACACCTTC

j_call: TRBJ2-7
v_call: TRBV5-4
d_call: NA
clone_size: NA
cdr3_aa: CASSLGAVLIYEQYF
cdr3_nt: TGTGCCAGCAGCTTGGGGGCAGTGCTCATCTACGAGCAGTACTTC

j_call: TRBJ2-1
v_call: TRBV11-3
d_call: TRBD2
clone_size: NA
cdr3_aa: CASSSRASGMGDNEQFF
cdr3_nt: TGTGCCAGCAGCTCAAGGGCTAGCGGGATGGGAGACAATGAGCAGTTCTTC

j_call: TRBJ2-2
v_call: TRBV28
d_call: NA
clone_size: NA
cdr3_aa: CASSGTTGELFF
cdr3_nt: TGTGCCAGCAGTGGGACTACCGGGGAGCTGTTTTTT

j_call: TRBJ1-6
v_call: TRBV9
d_call: NA
clone_size: NA
cdr3_aa: CASSVGRLPNSPLHF
cdr3_nt: TGTGCCAGCAGCGTAGGAAGGTTGCCGAATTCACCCCTCCACTTT

j_call: TRBJ2-2
v_call: TRBV2
d_call: NA
clone_size: NA
cdr3_aa: CASSENPSNTGELFF
cdr3_nt: TGTGCCAGCAGTGAAAACCCCTCAAACACCGGGGAGCTGTTTTTT

j_call: TRBJ2-1
v_call: TRBV7-6
d_call: TRBD2
clone_size: once
cdr3_aa: CASRSGTSGNNEQFF
cdr3_nt: TGTGCCAGCAGGAGCGGGACTAGCGGAAACAATGAGCAGTTCTTC

j_call: TRBJ1-3
v_call: TRBV27
d_call: NA
clone_size: NA
cdr3_aa: CASSLQGIGNTIYF
cdr3_nt: TGTGCCAGCAGTTTACAGGGTATCGGAAACACCATATATTTT

j_call: TRBJ2-1
v_call: TRBV28
d_call: NA
clone_size: NA
cdr3_aa: CASSLISGAGYNEQFF
cdr3_nt: TGTGCCAGCAGTTTAATCTCGGGAGCAGGCTACAATGAGCAGTTCTTC

j_call: TRBJ1-3
v_call: TRBV29-1
d_call: NA
clone_size: once
cdr3_aa: CSVLRDTGNTIYF
cdr3_nt: TGCAGCGTCCTACGTGATACCGGGAACACCATATATTTT

j_call: TRBJ2-5
v_call: TRBV5-7
d_call: NA
clone_size: NA
cdr3_aa: CASSWDPTGTETQYF
cdr3_nt: TGTGCCAGCAGCTGGGATCCCACAGGGACGGAGACCCAGTACTTC

j_call: TRBJ2-7
v_call: TRBV11-2
d_call: TRBD2
clone_size: NA
cdr3_aa: CASSLGGGYEQYF
cdr3_nt: TGTGCCAGCAGCTTAGGGGGGGGGTACGAGCAGTACTTC

j_call: TRBJ2-3
v_call: TRBV5-4
d_call: NA
clone_size: NA
cdr3_aa: CASSPQSSTDTQYF
cdr3_nt: TGTGCCAGCAGCCCCCAGAGTAGCACAGATACGCAGTATTTT

j_call: TRBJ2-2
v_call: TRBV11-3
d_call: NA
clone_size: NA
cdr3_aa: CASSFPPAGELFF
cdr3_nt: TGTGCCAGCAGCTTCCCTCCCGCCGGGGAGCTGTTTTTT

j_call: TRBJ2-1
v_call: TRBV4-1
d_call: NA
clone_size: once
cdr3_aa: CASSQEGRSSYNEQFF
cdr3_nt: TGCGCCAGCAGCCAAGAAGGCAGGAGCTCCTACAATGAGCAGTTCTTC

j_call: TRBJ1-2
v_call: TRBV4-1
d_call: TRBD1
clone_size: NA
cdr3_aa: CASSPGTGGANYGYTF
cdr3_nt: TGCGCCAGCAGCCCGGGGACAGGGGGAGCTAACTATGGCTACACCTTC

j_call: TRBJ2-1
v_call: TRBV7-9
d_call: NA
clone_size: NA
cdr3_aa: CASSSRQSSYNEQFF
cdr3_nt: TGTGCCAGCAGCTCCCGACAGAGCTCCTACAATGAGCAGTTCTTC

j_call: TRBJ1-2
v_call: TRBV5-6
d_call: NA
clone_size: NA
cdr3_aa: CASNLDRINYGYTF
cdr3_nt: TGTGCCAGCAACCTGGACAGAATTAACTATGGCTACACCTTC

j_call: TRBJ2-5
v_call: TRBV19
d_call: TRBD2
clone_size: NA
cdr3_aa: CASSRGGGGSETQYF
cdr3_nt: TGTGCCAGTAGCCGCGGCGGGGGGGGGTCAGAGACCCAGTACTTC

j_call: TRBJ1-4
v_call: TRBV21-1
d_call: NA
clone_size: NA
cdr3_aa: CASSAGTARKEKLFF
cdr3_nt: TGTGCCAGCAGCGCTGGGACAGCCCGGAAAGAAAAACTGTTTTTT